This TCR beta chain was identified in a study of control samples from healthy donors and cancer patients. TCRdb's copy holds only in-frame clones and misses some; the assay was immunoSEQ multiplex PCR. Of about 120,000 clones listed, 80% to 90% were seen once; the top ten hold about 1%. Germline lookup yields CDR1 LNHDA and CDR2 SQIVND (reference sequence). V dropped 3 bases and J dropped 1; count of bases not matched to a gene: 5. The CDR3 runs to 15 residues. The sequencing input was PBMCs. This TCR was sampled from a woman aged 45 to 65 with colorectal cancer. The chain couples TRBV19 to TRBJ1-1, with TRBD1 matching 7 bases. CDR3 sequence: CASSIWDRSNTEAFF. CDR3 sequence (DNA): TGTGCCAGTAGTATCTGGGACAGATCGAACACTGAAGCTTTCTTT.